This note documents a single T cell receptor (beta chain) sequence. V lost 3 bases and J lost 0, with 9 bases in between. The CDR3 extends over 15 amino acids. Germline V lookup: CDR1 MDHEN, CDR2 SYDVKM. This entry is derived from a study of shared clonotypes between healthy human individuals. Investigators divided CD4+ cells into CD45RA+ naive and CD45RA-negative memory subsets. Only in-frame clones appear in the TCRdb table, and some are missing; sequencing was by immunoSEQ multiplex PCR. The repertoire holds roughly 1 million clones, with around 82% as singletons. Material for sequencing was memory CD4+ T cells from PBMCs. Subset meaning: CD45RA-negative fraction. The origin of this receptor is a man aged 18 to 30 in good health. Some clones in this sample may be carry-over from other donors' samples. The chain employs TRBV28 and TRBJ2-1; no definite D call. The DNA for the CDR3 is TGTGCCAGCAGTTTGAGCCGCAGCTCCTACAATGAGCAGTTCTTC. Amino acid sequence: CASSLSRSSYNEQFF.